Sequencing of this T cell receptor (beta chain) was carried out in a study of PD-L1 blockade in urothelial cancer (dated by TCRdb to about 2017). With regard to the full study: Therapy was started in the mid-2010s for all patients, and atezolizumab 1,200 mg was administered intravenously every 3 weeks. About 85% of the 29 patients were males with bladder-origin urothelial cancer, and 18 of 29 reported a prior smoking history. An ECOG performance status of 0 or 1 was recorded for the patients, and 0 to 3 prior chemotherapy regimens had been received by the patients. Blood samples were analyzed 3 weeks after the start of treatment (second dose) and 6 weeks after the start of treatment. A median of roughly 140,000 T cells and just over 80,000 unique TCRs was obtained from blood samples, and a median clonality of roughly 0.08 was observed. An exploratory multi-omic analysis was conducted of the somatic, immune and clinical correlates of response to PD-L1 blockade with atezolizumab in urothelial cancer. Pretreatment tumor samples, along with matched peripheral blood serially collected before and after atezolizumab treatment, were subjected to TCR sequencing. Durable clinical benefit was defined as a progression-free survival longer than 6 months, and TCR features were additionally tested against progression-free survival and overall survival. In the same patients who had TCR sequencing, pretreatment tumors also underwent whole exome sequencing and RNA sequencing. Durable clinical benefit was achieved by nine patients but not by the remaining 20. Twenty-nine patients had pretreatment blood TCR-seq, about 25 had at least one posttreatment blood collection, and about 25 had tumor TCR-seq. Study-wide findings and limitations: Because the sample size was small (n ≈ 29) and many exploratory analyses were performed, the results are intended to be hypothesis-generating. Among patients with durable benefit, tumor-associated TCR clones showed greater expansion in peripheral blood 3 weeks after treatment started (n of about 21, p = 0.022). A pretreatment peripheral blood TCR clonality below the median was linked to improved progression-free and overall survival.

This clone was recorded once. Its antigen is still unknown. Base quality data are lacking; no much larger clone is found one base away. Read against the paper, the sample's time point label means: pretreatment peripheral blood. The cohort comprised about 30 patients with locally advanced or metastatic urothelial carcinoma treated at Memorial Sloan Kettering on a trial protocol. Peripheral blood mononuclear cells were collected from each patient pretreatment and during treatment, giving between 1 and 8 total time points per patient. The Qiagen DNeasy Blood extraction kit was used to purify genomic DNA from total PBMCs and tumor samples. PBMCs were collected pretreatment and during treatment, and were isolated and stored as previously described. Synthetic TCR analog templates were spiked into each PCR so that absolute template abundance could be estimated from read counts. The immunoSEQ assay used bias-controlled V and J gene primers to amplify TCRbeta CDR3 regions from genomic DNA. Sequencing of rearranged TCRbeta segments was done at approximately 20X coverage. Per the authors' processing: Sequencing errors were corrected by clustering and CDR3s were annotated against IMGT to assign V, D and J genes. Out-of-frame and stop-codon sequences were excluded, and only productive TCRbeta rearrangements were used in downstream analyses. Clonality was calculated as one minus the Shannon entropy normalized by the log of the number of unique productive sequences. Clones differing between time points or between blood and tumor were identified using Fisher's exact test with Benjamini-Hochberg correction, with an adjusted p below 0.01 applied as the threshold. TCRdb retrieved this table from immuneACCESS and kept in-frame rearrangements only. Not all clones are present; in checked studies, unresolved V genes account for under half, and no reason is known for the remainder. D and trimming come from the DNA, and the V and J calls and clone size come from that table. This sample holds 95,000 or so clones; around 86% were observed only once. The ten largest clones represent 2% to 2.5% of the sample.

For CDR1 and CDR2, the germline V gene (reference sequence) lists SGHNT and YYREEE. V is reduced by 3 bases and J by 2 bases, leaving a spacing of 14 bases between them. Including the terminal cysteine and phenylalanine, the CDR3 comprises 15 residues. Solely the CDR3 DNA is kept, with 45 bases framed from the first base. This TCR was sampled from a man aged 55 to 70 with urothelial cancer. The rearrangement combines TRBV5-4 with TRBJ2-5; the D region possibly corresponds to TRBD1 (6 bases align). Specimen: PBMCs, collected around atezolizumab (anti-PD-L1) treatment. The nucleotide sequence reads TGTGCCAGCAGCTCTGTACAGGGCCCTCAAGAGACCCAGTACTTC. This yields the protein CASSSVQGPQETQYF.